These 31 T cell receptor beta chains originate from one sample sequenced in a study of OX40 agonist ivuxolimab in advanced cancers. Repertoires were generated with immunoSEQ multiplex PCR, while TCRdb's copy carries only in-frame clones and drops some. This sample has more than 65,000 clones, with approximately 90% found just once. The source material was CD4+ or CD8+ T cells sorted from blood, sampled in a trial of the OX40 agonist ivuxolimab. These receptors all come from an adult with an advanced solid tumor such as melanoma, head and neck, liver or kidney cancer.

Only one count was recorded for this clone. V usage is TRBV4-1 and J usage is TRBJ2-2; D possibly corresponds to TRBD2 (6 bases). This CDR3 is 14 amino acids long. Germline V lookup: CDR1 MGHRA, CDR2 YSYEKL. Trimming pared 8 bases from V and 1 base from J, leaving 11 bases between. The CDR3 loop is CASRRGVNTGELFF. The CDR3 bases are TGCGCCAGCCGGAGGGGCGTGAACACCGGGGAGCTGTTTTTT.

In nucleotides, the CDR3 is TGTGCCAGCAGCACCGGGGCCGGCGGGGGGGAAGACTACACCTTC. Translating gives CASSTGAGGGEDYTF. The rearrangement uses TRBV5-8 and TRBJ1-2; possibly TRBD1 for D (5 bases). Germline CDR1 SGHTS, CDR2 YDEGEE. V lost 4 bases, J lost 10 bases, and 23 bases lay in between. The CDR3 sequence is 15 residues long.

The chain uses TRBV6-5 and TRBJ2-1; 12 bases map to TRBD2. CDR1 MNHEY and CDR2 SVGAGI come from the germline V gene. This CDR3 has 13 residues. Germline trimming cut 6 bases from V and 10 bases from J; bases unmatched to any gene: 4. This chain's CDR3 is CASRASGGGEQFF. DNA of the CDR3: TGTGCCAGCAGAGCTAGCGGGGGGGGCGAGCAGTTCTTC.

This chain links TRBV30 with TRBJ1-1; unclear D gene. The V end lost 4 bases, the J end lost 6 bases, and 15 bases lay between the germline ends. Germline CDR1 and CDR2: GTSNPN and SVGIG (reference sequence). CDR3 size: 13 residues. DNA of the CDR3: TGTGCCTGGACCCCGGGAATAAATTCTGAAGCTTTCTTT. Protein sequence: CAWTPGINSEAFF.

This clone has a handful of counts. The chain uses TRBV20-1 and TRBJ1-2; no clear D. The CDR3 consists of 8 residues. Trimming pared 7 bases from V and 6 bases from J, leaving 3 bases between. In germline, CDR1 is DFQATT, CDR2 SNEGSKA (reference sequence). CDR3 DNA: TGCAGTGTCAATGGCTACACCTTC. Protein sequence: CSVNGYTF.

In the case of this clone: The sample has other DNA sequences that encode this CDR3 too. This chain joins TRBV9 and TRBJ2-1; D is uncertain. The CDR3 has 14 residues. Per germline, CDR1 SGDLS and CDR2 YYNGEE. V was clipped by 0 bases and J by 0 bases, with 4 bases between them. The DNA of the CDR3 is TGTGCCAGCAGCGTAGTCAGCTCCTACAATGAGCAGTTCTTC. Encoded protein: CASSVVSSYNEQFF.

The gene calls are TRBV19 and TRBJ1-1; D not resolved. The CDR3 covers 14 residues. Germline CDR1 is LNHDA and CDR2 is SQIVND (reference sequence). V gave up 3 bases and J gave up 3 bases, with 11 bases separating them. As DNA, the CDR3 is TGTGCCAGTAGTATGGGCAGCGACTACACTGAAGCTTTCTTT. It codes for CASSMGSDYTEAFF.

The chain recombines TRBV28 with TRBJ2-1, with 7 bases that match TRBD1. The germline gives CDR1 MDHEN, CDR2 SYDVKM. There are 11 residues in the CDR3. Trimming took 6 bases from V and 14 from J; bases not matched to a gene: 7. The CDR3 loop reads CASRNGQVEFF. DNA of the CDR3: TGTGCCAGCAGAAATGGACAGGTGGAGTTCTTC.

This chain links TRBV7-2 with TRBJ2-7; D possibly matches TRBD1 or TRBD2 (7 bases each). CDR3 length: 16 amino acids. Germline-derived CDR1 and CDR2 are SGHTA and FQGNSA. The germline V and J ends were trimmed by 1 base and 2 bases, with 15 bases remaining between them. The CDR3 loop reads CASSLEGASGTYEQYF. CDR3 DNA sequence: TGTGCCAGCAGCTTAGAGGGGGCTAGCGGAACCTACGAGCAGTACTTC.

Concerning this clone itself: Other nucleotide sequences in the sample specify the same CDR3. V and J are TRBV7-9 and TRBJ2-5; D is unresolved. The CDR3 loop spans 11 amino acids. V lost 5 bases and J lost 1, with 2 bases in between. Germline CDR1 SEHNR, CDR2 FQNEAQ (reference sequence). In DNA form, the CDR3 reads TGTGCCAGCAGCCTCCAAGAGACCCAGTACTTC. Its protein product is CASSLQETQYF.

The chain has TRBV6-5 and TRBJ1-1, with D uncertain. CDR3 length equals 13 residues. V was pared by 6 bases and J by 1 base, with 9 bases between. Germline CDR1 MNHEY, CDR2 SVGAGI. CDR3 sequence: CASRSWENTEAFF. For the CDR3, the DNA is TGTGCCAGCAGATCCTGGGAGAACACTGAAGCTTTCTTT.

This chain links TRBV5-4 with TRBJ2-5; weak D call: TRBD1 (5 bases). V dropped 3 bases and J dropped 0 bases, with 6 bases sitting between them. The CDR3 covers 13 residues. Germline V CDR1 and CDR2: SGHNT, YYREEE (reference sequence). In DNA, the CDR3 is TGTGCCAGCAGCTCAGGGTACCAAGAGACCCAGTACTTC. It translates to CASSSGYQETQYF. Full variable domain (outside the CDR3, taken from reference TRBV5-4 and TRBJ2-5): ETGVTQSPTHLIKTRGQQVTLRCSSQSGHNTVSWYQQALGQGPQFIFQYYREEENGRGNFPPRFSGLQFPNYSSELNVNALELDDSALYLCASSSGYQETQYFGPGTRLLVL.

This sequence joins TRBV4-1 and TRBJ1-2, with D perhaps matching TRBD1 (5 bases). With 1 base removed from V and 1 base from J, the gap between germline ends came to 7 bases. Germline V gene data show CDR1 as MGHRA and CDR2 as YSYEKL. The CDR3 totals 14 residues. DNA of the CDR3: TGCGCCAGCAGCCAAGGACAGCTTAACTATGGCTACACCTTC. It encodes CASSQGQLNYGYTF.

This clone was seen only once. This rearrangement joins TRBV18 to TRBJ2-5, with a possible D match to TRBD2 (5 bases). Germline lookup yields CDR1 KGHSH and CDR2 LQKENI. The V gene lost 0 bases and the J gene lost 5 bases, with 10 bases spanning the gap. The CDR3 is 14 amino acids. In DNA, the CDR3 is TGTGCCAGCTCACCACCTGAGGGCAGGGAGACCCAGTACTTC. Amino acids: CASSPPEGRETQYF.

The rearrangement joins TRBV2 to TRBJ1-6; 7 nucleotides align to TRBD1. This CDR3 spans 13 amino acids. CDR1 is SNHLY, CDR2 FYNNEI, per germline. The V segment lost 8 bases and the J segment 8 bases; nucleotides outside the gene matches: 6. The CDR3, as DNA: TGTGCCAGCCGAAGGACAGGAGATTCACCCCTCCACTTT. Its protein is CASRRTGDSPLHF.

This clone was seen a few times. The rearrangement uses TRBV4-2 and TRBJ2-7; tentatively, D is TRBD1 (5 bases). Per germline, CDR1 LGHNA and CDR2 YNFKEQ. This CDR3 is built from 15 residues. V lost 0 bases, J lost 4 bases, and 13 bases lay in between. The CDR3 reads CASSQEGQGWYEQYF. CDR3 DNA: TGTGCCAGCAGCCAAGAGGGGCAGGGTTGGTACGAGCAGTACTTC.

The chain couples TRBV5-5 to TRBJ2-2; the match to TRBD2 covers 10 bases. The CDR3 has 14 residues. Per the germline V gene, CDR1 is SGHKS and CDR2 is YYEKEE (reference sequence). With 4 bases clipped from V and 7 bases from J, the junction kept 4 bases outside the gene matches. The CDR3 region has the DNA TGTGCCAGCAGCATGGCTAGCGGGAGCGGGGAGCTGTTTTTT. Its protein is CASSMASGSGELFF.

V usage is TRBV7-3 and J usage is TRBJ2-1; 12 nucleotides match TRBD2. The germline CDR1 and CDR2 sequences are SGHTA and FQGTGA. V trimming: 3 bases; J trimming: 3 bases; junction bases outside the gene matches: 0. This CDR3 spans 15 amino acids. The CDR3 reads CASSLTSGGYNEQFF. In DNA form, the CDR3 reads TGTGCCAGCAGCTTGACTAGCGGGGGCTACAATGAGCAGTTCTTC.

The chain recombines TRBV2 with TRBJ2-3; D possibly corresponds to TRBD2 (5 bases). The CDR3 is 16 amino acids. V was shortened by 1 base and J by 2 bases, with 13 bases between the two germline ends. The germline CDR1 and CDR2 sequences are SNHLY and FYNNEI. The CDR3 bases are TGTGCCAGCAGTGAAGTCCAGCGGAGTCTCACAGATACGCAGTATTTT. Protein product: CASSEVQRSLTDTQYF.

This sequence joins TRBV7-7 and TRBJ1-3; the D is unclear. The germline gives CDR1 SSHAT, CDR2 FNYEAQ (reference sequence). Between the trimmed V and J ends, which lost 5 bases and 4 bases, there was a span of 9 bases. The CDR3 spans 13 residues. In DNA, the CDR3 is TGTGCCAGCAGCCCCCGACCCGGAAACACCATATATTTT. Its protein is CASSPRPGNTIYF.

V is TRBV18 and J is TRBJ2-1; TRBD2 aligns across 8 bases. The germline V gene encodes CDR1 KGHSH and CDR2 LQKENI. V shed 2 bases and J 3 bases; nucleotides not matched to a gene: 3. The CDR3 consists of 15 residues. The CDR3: CASSPTGTSYNEQFF. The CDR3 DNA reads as TGTGCCAGCTCACCAACCGGGACTAGCTACAATGAGCAGTTCTTC.

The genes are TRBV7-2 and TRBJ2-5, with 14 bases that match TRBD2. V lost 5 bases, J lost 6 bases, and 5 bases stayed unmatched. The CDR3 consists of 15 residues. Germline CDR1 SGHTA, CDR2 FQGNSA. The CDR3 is CASSLTSGGAKTQYF. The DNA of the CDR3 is TGTGCCAGCAGCCTGACTAGCGGGGGGGCAAAGACCCAGTACTTC. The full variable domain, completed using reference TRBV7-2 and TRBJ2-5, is GAGVSQSPSNKVTEKGKDVELRCDPISGHTALYWYRQSLGQGLEFLIYFQGNSAPDKSGLPSDRFSAERTGGSVSTLTIQRTQQEDSAVYLCASSLTSGGAKTQYFGPGTRLLVL.

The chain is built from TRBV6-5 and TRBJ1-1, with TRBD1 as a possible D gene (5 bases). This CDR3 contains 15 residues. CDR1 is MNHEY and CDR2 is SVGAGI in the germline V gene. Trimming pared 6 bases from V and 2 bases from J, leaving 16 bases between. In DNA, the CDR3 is TGTGCCAGCAGGGGGGGGATCCGTTCAAACACTGAAGCTTTCTTT. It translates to CASRGGIRSNTEAFF.

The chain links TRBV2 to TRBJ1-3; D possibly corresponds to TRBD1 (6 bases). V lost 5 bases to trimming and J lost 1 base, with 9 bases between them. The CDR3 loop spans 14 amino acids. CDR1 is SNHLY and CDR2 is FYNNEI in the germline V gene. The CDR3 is CASSRGASGNTIYF. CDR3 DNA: TGTGCCAGCAGTCGGGGGGCATCTGGAAACACCATATATTTT.

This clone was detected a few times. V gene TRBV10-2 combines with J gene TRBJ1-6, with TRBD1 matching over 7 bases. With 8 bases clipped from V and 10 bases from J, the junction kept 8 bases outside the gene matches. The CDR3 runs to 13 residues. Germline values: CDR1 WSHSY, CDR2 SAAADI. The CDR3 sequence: CASRDSGISPLHF. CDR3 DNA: TGCGCCAGCCGGGACAGTGGAATATCACCCCTCCACTTT.

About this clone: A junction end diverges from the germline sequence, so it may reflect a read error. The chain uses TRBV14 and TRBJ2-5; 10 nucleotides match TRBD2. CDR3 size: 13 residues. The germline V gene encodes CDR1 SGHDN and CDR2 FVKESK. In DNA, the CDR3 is TGTGCCAGCAGCCAAGGACTAGCGGGCGGTTGGAACTTC. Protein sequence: CASSQGLAGGWNF.

The CDR3 bases are TGTGCCAGCAGGGCGGACAGGGGGCCCTACGAGCAGTACTTC. Protein sequence: CASRADRGPYEQYF. The gene calls are TRBV27 and TRBJ2-7, with 11 bases lining up with TRBD1. The CDR3 is 14 residues long. After removal of 6 bases from V and 2 bases from J, the junction contained 3 bases not matched to a gene. Germline CDR1 reads MNHEY; CDR2 reads SMNVEV (reference sequence).

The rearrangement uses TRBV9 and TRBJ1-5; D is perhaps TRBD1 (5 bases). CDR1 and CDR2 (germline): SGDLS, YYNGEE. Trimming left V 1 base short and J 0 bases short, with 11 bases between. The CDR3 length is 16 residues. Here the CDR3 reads CASSVRGTDSNQPQHF. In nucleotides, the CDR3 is TGTGCCAGCAGCGTACGAGGGACGGATAGCAATCAGCCCCAGCATTTT.

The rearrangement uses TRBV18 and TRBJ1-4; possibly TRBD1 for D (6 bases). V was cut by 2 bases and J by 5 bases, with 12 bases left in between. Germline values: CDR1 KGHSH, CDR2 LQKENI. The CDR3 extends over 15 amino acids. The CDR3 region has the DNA TGTGCCAGCTCACCAAGGGCAGGGGCAAATGAAAAACTGTTTTTT. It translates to CASSPRAGANEKLFF.

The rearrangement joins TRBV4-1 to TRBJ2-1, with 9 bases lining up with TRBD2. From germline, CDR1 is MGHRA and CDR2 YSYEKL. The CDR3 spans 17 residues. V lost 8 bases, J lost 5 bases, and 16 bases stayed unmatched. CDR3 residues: CASSRGTSGYTHNEQFF. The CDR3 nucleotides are TGCGCCAGCTCAAGGGGTACTAGCGGGTATACTCACAATGAGCAGTTCTTC.

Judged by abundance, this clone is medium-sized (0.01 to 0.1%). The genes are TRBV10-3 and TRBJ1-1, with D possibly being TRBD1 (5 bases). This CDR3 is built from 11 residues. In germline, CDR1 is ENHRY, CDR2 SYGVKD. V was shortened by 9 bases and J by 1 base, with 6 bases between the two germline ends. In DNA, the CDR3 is TGTGCCATAGGGGAGAACACTGAAGCTTTCTTT. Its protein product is CAIGENTEAFF.